This T cell receptor (beta chain) was identified during a study of early T cells in non-severe SARS-CoV-2 infection. In the study overall: Chains from this unsorted whole-blood bulk RNA could not be paired. Regarding the study as a whole: Matching against VDJdb likely underestimated virus-specific expansions, favoring anti-spike CD8.

The CDR3 runs 17 residues. CDR1 is MNHNY and CDR2 is SVGAGI in the germline V gene (reference sequence). V lost 2 bases and J lost 4; bases outside the gene matches: 10. Individual cDNA molecules received unique molecular identifiers. Each CDR3 protein is one row after TCRdb ran MiXCR on the 5' RACE reads. The sample has 40,000 to 55,000 distinct CDR3 sequences; approximately 7.6% are singletons. At least ten counts were recorded for this clonotype. Its matching antigen is unknown. The TCR sequence derives from an adult who was a healthcare worker with PCR-confirmed SARS-CoV-2 infection or an uninfected control (not recorded which). The chain joins TRBV6-6 to TRBJ2-3, with 9 bases aligning to TRBD1. The material sequenced was whole blood. The CDR3 DNA reads as TGTGCCAGCAGTTACGGGAGAAGAGACAGGGGGGCAGATACGCAGTATTTT. This gives the protein CASSYGRRDRGADTQYF.